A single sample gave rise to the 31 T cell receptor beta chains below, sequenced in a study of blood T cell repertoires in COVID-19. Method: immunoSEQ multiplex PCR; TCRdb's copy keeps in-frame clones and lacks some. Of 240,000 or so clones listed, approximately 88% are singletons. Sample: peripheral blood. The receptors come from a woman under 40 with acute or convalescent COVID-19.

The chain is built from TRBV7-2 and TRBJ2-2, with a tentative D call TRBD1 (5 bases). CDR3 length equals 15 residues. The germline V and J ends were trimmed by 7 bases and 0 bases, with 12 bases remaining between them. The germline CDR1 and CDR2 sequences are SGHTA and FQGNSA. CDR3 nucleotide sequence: TGTGCCAGCACTCACCAGGGTTCGAACACCGGGGAGCTGTTTTTT. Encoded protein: CASTHQGSNTGELFF.

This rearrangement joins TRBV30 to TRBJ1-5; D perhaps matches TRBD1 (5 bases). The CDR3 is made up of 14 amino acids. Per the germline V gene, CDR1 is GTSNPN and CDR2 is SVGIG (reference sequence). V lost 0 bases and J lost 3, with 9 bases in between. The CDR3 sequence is CAWSVGDHNQPQHF. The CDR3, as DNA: TGTGCCTGGAGTGTAGGGGATCACAATCAGCCCCAGCATTTT.

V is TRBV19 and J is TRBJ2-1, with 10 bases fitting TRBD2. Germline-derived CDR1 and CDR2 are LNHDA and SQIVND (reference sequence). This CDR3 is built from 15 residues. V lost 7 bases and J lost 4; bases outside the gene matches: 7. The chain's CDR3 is CASTRAGGGYNEQFF. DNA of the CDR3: TGTGCCAGTACTAGAGCGGGAGGGGGGTACAATGAGCAGTTCTTC.

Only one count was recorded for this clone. Here the CDR3 reads CASKRTGTGELFF. In nucleotides, the CDR3 is TGTGCCAGCAAGCGAACAGGGACCGGGGAGCTGTTTTTT. V and J are TRBV6-5 and TRBJ2-2; possibly TRBD1 for D (6 bases). The V gene's germline CDR1 is MNHEY and CDR2 SVGAGI. This CDR3 has 13 amino acids. V shed 7 bases and J shed 5 bases, with 11 bases lying between them.

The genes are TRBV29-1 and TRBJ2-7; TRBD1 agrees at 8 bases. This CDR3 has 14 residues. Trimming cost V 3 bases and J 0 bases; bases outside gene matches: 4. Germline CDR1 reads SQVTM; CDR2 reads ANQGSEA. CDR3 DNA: TGCAGCGTTGACGTGGACAGGGACTCCTACGAGCAGTACTTC. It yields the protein CSVDVDRDSYEQYF.

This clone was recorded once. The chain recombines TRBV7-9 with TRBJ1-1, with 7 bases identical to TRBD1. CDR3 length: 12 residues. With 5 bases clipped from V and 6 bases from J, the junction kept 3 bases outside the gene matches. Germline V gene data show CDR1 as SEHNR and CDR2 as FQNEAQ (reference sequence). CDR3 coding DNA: TGTGCCAGCAGCCCGACAGGGCCTGAAGCTTTCTTT. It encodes CASSPTGPEAFF.

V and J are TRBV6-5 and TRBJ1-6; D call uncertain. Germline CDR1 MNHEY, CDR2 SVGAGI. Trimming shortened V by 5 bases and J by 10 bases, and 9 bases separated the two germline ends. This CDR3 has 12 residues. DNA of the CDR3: TGTGCCAGCAGTCTCGGGAGCTCACCCCTCCACTTT. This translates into CASSLGSSPLHF.

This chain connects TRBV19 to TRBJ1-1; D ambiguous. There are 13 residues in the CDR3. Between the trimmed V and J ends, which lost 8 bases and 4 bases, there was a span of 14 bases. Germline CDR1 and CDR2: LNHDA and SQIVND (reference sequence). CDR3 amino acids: CASSRSGFTEAFF. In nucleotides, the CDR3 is TGTGCCAGTTCGAGGTCCGGGTTCACTGAAGCTTTCTTT.

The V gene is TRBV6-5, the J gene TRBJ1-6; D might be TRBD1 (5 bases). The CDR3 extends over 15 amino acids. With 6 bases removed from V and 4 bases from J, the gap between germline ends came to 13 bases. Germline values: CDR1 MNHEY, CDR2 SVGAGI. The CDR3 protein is CASRKPDSYNSPLHF. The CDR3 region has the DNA TGTGCCAGCAGAAAACCCGACAGTTATAATTCACCCCTCCACTTT.

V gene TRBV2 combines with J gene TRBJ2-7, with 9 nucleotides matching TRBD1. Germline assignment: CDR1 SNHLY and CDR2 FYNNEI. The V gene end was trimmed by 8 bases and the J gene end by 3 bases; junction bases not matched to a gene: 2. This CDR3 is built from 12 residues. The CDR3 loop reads CASGTGIYEQYF. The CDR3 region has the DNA TGTGCCAGCGGGACAGGGATCTACGAGCAGTACTTC.

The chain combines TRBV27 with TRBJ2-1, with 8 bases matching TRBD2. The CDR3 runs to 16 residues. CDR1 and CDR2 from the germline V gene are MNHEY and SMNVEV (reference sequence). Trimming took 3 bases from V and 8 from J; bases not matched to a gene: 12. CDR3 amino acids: CASSLHRAGGGDEQFF. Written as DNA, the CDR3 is TGTGCCAGCAGTTTGCATAGGGCGGGAGGTGGCGATGAGCAGTTCTTC.

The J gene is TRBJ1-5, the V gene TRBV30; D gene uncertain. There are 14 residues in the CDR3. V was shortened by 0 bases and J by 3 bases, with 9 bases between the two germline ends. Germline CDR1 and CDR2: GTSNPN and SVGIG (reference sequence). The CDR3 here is CAWSVGGLNQPQHF. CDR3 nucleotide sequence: TGTGCCTGGAGTGTAGGCGGACTCAATCAGCCCCAGCATTTT.

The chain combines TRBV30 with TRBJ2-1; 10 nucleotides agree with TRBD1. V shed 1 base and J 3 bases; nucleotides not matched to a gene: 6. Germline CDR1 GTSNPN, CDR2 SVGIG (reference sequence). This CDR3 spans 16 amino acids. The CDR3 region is CAWSARQGAGYNEQFF. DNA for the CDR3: TGTGCCTGGAGTGCCCGACAGGGGGCGGGCTACAATGAGCAGTTCTTC.

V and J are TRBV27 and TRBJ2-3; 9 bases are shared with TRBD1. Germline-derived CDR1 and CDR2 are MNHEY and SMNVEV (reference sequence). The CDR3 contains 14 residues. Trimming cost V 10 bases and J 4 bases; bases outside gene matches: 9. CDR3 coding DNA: TGTGCCACCTCAGTTGGGACAGGGTCAGATACGCAGTATTTT. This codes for CATSVGTGSDTQYF.

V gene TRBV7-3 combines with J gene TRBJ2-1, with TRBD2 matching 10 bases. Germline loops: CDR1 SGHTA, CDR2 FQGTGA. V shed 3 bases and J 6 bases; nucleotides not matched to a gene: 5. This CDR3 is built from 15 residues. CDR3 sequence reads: CASSFLAGAGNEQFF. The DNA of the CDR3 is TGTGCCAGCAGCTTTCTAGCGGGAGCCGGCAATGAGCAGTTCTTC.

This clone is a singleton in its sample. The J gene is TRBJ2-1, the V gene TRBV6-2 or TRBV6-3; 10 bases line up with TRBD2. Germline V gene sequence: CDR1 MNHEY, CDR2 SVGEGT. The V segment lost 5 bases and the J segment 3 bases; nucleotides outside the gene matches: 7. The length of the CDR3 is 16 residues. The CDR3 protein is CASSTKKRGGYNEQFF. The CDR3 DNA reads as TGTGCCAGCAGTACTAAAAAGCGGGGGGGCTACAATGAGCAGTTCTTC.

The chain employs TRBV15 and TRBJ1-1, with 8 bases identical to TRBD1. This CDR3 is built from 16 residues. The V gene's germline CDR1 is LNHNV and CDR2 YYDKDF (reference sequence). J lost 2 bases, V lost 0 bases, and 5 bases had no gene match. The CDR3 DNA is TGTGCCACCAGCAGAGAATTCAGGGGGCGTAACACTGAAGCTTTCTTT. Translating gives CATSREFRGRNTEAFF.

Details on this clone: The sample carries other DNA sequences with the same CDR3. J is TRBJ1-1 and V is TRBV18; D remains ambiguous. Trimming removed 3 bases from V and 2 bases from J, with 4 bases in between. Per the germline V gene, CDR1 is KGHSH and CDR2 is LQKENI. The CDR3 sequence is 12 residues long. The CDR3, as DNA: TGTGCCAGCTCACCCCTAAACACTGAAGCTTTCTTT. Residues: CASSPLNTEAFF.

CDR3 nucleotide sequence: TGTGCCAGCAGTTTCACAGGAATTGAAGCTTTCTTT. Its translation: CASSFTGIEAFF. The chain has TRBV6-2 or TRBV6-3 and TRBJ1-1, with a tentative D call TRBD1 (5 bases). The ends were cut back, 4 bases at V and 7 bases at J, with 10 bases in the middle. CDR3 length: 12 amino acids. CDR1 and CDR2 from the germline V gene are MNHEY and SVGEGT.

The chain's CDR3 is CASSLYARANQPQHF. CDR3 in DNA: TGTGCCAGCAGCTTGTATGCAAGAGCCAATCAGCCCCAGCATTTT. V usage is TRBV5-6 and J usage is TRBJ1-5, with unresolved D. The germline V gene has CDR1 SGHDT and CDR2 YYEEEE. The V end was cut by 1 base, the J end by 3 bases, with 11 bases between. This CDR3 region has 15 residues.

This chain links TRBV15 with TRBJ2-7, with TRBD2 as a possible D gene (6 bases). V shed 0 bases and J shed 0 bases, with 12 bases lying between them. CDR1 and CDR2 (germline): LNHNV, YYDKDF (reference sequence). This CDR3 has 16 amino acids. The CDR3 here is CATSRDGRFGSYEQYF. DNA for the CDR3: TGTGCCACCAGCAGAGACGGGAGATTCGGCTCCTACGAGCAGTACTTC.

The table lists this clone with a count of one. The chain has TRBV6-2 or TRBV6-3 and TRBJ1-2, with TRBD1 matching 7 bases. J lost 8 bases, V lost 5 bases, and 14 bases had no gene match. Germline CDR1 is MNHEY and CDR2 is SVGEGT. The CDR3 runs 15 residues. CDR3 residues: CASSPIPDRAYGYTF. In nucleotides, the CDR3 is TGTGCCAGCAGTCCCATTCCCGACAGGGCGTACGGCTACACCTTC.

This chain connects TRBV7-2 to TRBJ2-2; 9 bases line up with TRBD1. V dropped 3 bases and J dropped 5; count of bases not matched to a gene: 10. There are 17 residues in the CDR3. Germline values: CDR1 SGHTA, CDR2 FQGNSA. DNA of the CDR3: TGTGCCAGCAGCTTCACCGGGGGGACAGGGATTACCGGGGAGCTGTTTTTT. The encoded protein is CASSFTGGTGITGELFF.

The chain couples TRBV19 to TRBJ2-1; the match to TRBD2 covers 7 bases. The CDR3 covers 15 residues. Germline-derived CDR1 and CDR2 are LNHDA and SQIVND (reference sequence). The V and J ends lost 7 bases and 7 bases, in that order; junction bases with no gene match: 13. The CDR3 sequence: CASTATSVGRNEQFF. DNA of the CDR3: TGTGCCAGTACCGCAACTAGCGTGGGACGAAATGAGCAGTTCTTC.

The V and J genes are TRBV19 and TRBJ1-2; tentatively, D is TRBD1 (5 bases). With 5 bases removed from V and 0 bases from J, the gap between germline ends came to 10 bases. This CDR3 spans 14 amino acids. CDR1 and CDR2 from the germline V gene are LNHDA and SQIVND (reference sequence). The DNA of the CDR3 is TGTGCCAGTAGTCGGGAGACAGCTAACTATGGCTACACCTTC. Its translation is CASSRETANYGYTF.

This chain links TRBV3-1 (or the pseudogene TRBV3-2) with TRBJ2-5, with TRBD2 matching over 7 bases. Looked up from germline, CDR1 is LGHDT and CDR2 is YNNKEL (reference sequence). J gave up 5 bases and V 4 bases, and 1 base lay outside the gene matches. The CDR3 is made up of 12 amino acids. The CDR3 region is CASSPAGETQYF. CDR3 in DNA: TGTGCCAGCAGCCCAGCGGGGGAGACCCAGTACTTC.

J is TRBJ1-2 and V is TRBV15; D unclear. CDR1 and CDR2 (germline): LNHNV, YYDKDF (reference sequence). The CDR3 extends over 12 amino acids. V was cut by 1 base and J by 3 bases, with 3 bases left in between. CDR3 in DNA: TGTGCCACCAGCAGAGGAGACTATGGCTACACCTTC. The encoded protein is CATSRGDYGYTF.

For the CDR3, the DNA is TGTGCCAGCAGTGAAGGACAGGGCGGTCAGCCCCAGCATTTT. It translates to CASSEGQGGQPQHF. The chain employs TRBV6-1 and TRBJ1-5; 7 bases fit TRBD1. CDR1 is MNHNS, CDR2 SASEGT, per germline. The CDR3 has 14 residues. V was clipped by 1 base and J by 6 bases; unmatched bases: 3.

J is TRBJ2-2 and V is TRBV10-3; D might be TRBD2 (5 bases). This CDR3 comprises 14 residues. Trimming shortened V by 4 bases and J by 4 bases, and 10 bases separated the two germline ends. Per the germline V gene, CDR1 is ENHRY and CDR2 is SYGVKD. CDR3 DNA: TGTGCCATCAGTGTTGGGAGCGGCACCGGGGAGCTGTTTTTT. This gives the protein CAISVGSGTGELFF.

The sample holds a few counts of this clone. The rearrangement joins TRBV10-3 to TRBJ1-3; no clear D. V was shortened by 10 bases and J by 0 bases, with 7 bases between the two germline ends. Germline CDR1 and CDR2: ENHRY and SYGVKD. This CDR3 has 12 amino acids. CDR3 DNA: TGTGCCAGTGAGGGCTCTGGAAACACCATATATTTT. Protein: CASEGSGNTIYF.

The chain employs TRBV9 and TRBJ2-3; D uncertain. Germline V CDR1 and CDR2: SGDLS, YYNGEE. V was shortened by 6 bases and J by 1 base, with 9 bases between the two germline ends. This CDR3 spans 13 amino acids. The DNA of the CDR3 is TGTGCCAGCAACTTTCTTGGCACAGATACGCAGTATTTT. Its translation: CASNFLGTDTQYF. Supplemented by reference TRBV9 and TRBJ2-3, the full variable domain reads DSGVTQTPKHLITATGQRVTLRCSPRSGDLSVYWYQQSLDQGLQFLIQYYNGEERAKGNILERFSAQQFPDLHSELNLSSLELGDSALYFCASNFLGTDTQYFGPGTRLTVL.